The 19 T cell receptor beta chains below were found in one sample sequenced in a study of CD8 T cells in ankylosing spondylitis. MiXCR was run by TCRdb on the 5' RACE reads, yielding one entry per CDR3 protein. This table holds some 220,000 distinct CDR3 sequences, less than 9.5% found once. Material: blood, either unsorted or a sorted T cell fraction (not recorded which). These receptors all stem from a female donor with ankylosing spondylitis or in good health (not recorded which).

This clonotype was counted a few times. This chain connects TRBV7-2 to TRBJ1-1; D gene uncertain. The CDR3 runs to 13 residues. Germline CDR1 is SGHTA and CDR2 is FQGNSA. The V gene lost 4 bases and the J gene lost 5 bases, with 11 bases spanning the gap. The CDR3 sequence is CASSSPQETEAFF. The CDR3 DNA reads TGTGCCAGCAGCTCCCCGCAAGAGACTGAAGCTTTCTTT.

At least ten counts were recorded for this clonotype. The chain links TRBV29-1 to TRBJ1-1; D not resolved. The germline gives CDR1 SQVTM, CDR2 ANQGSEA. With 6 bases removed from V and 2 bases from J, the gap between germline ends came to 7 bases. The CDR3 sequence is 11 residues long. DNA of the CDR3: TGCAGCGTGAGATCCAACACTGAAGCTTTCTTT. It is translated as CSVRSNTEAFF.

This clonotype came up a few times. V gene TRBV9 combines with J gene TRBJ2-3, with D perhaps TRBD1 (6 bases). The germline gives CDR1 SGDLS, CDR2 YYNGEE. The CDR3 consists of 14 residues. The germline V and J ends were trimmed by 2 bases and 4 bases, with 11 bases remaining between them. This CDR3 is CASSVRTGPDTQYF. In DNA form, the CDR3 reads TGTGCCAGCAGCGTCCGTACAGGGCCAGATACGCAGTATTTT.

The sample holds many counts of this clonotype. The chain combines TRBV20-1 with TRBJ2-1; 8 bases fit TRBD2. This CDR3 region has 15 residues. Germline-derived CDR1 and CDR2 are DFQATT and SNEGSKA (reference sequence). Trimming at V came to 3 bases and at J to 5 bases, leaving 9 bases not matched to a gene. CDR3 nucleotide sequence: TGCAGTGCTAGCCCTTGGACTAGCCTTGACAATGAGCAGTTCTTC. Translation: CSASPWTSLDNEQFF.

This clonotype was observed many times. This chain connects TRBV5-1 to TRBJ2-1, with no clear D. Per the germline V gene, CDR1 is SGHRS and CDR2 is YFSETQ. Trimming left V 1 base short and J 0 bases short, with 8 bases between. There are 15 residues in the CDR3. CDR3 amino acids: CASSLTVSSYNEQFF. CDR3 in DNA: TGCGCCAGCAGCTTGACGGTAAGCTCCTACAATGAGCAGTTCTTC.

This clonotype was recorded a few times. The chain joins TRBV5-1 to TRBJ2-2; the D gene is possibly TRBD1 (6 bases). Trimming stripped 4 bases from V and 1 base from J, with 11 bases between. The CDR3 covers 15 residues. CDR1 SGHRS and CDR2 YFSETQ come from the germline V gene. For the CDR3, the DNA is TGCGCCAGCAGCCACGGACAGCAGAACACCGGGGAGCTGTTTTTT. Translated: CASSHGQQNTGELFF. Variable domain in full (rest from reference TRBV5-1 and TRBJ2-2): KAGVTQTPRYLIKTRGQQVTLSCSPISGHRSVSWYQQTPGQGLQFLFEYFSETQRNKGNFPGRFSGRQFSNSRSEMNVSTLELGDSALYLCASSHGQQNTGELFFGEGSRLTVL.

The chain recombines TRBV30 with TRBJ2-5, with a weak D call TRBD1 (6 bases). V gave up 7 bases and J gave up 2 bases, with 14 bases separating them. CDR3 size: 13 residues. Germline-derived CDR1 and CDR2 are GTSNPN and SVGIG (reference sequence). The CDR3 coding sequence is TGTGCCTCCCACAGGGCCCTACAAGAGACCCAGTACTTC. Translation: CASHRALQETQYF.

This clonotype occurred many times. The chain joins TRBV10-3 to TRBJ2-1, with 9 bases that match TRBD2. The CDR3 covers 16 residues. Looked up from germline, CDR1 is ENHRY and CDR2 is SYGVKD. V was pared by 3 bases and J by 0 bases, with 3 bases of the junction left unmatched. This chain's CDR3 is CAISDLAGSSYNEQFF. In DNA, the CDR3 is TGTGCCATCAGTGACCTAGCGGGAAGCTCCTACAATGAGCAGTTCTTC.

This clonotype showed up many times. The V gene is TRBV12-3 or TRBV12-4, the J gene TRBJ2-1, with TRBD2 identical over 8 bases. V was pared by 3 bases and J by 3 bases, with 10 bases of the junction left unmatched. This CDR3 has 17 residues. CDR3 sequence (DNA): TGTGCCAGCAGTTTTTCCACTAGCGGTATCCTCTACAATGAGCAGTTCTTC. It translates to CASSFSTSGILYNEQFF.

In this sample, this clonotype turned up many times. The rearrangement uses TRBV12-3 or TRBV12-4 and TRBJ1-4; D not resolved. CDR3 length: 14 residues. Between the trimmed V and J ends, which lost 5 bases and 0 bases, there was a span of 7 bases. The CDR3 region has the DNA TGTGCCAGCAGTGGGAGCTCAACTAATGAAAAACTGTTTTTT. Protein product: CASSGSSTNEKLFF.

This clonotype was detected many times. The chain couples TRBV6-2 or TRBV6-3 to TRBJ1-2; no firm D call. This CDR3 spans 12 amino acids. Germline V CDR1 and CDR2: MNHEY, SVGEGT. The V and J ends lost 2 bases and 4 bases respectively, with 5 bases between them. The CDR3 protein is CASSYGVYGYTF. For the CDR3, the DNA is TGTGCCAGCAGTTACGGGGTCTATGGCTACACCTTC.

Notes on this clonotype: This may be a read error, as it is one base from a much larger clone. The V call is TRBV26, the J call TRBJ1-3. TRBV26 is described as a pseudogene. This CDR3 is built from 19 residues. Here the CDR3 DNA reads TGTACCAGCAGTTCTACCCTCTATCCCCGGAGGCTCTCGGGAAACACCATATATTTT. Amino acid sequence: CTSSSTLYPRRLSGNTIYF.

This sequence joins TRBV5-1 and TRBJ2-7; the D is unclear. Between the trimmed V and J ends, which lost 0 bases and 4 bases, there was a span of 17 bases. Germline lookup yields CDR1 SGHRS and CDR2 YFSETQ. CDR3 length: 16 residues. CDR3 protein: CASSLGLQASLYEQYF. The CDR3 DNA follows: TGCGCCAGCAGCTTGGGCCTCCAGGCCAGTTTGTACGAGCAGTACTTC.

This clonotype has more than one count but fewer than ten. The chain has TRBV6-5 and TRBJ2-1; the D gene is possibly TRBD2 (6 bases). Germline V gene data show CDR1 as MNHEY and CDR2 as SVGAGI. Trimming pared 3 bases from V and 8 bases from J, leaving 14 bases between. The CDR3 runs to 14 residues. The CDR3: CASSYSGGDYEQFF. Here the CDR3 DNA reads TGTGCCAGCAGTTATAGCGGTGGAGATTATGAGCAGTTCTTC.

In regard to this clonotype: A much larger clone lies a single base off, so this may be a read error. CDR3 in amino acids: CASMKSGSDDGQYF. The CDR3 nucleotides are TGTGCCAGCATGAAGAGTGGCTCGGACGACGGGCAGTACTTC. This sequence joins TRBV12-3 or TRBV12-4 and TRBJ2-7, with D uncertain. Trimming took 7 bases from V and 9 from J, leaving 22 bases between them. The CDR3 runs to 14 residues.

As for this clonotype: This may come from a read error, since a much larger clone is one base off. The chain couples TRBV20-1 to TRBJ2-7; 7 nucleotides agree with TRBD1. Germline CDR1 is DFQATT and CDR2 is SNEGSKA (reference sequence). The CDR3 is 16 residues long. The CDR3 sequence: CCAPERRTGFRDEQYF. The CDR3 nucleotides read TGCTGTGCTCCCGAACGGAGGACAGGCTTTCGGGACGAGCAGTACTTC.

This clonotype appeared many times. This chain joins TRBV2 and TRBJ2-1; D is undetermined. The CDR3 is made up of 11 amino acids. Germline V CDR1 and CDR2: SNHLY, FYNNEI. Trimming removed 0 bases at V and 8 bases at J, with 2 bases between. The CDR3 is CASSEAYEQFF. The CDR3, as DNA: TGTGCCAGCAGTGAAGCTTATGAGCAGTTCTTC.

This clonotype has ten or more counts. The rearrangement joins TRBV5-1 to TRBJ2-5; no reliable D call. This CDR3 contains 13 residues. Between the trimmed V and J ends, which lost 5 bases and 3 bases, there was a span of 11 bases. Germline CDR1 SGHRS, CDR2 YFSETQ. In DNA form, the CDR3 reads TGCGCCAGCAGAGTAGGGCCTAAAGAGACCCAGTACTTC. The encoded protein is CASRVGPKETQYF.

This clonotype appeared many times. The chain joins TRBV4-3 to TRBJ1-2; TRBD1 might be the D (6 bases). The CDR3 is made up of 14 amino acids. The V gene lost 5 bases and the J gene lost 14 bases, with 24 bases spanning the gap. Germline values: CDR1 LGHNA, CDR2 YSLEER. As DNA, the CDR3 is TGCGCCAGCAGCTCCGCCTGGGGGGCCCGGGTGGTGACCTTC. Encoded protein: CASSSAWGARVVTF.